Listed here are 22 T cell receptor beta chains from one sample, sequenced in a study of blood T cell repertoires in COVID-19. Method: immunoSEQ multiplex PCR; TCRdb's copy keeps in-frame clones and lacks some. The sample lists roughly 380,000 clones; around 91% were seen once. The sequenced sample was peripheral blood. Receptor source: a woman between 35 and 50 years old with COVID-19, enrolled during active disease.

This clone was picked up a small number of times. The chain is built from TRBV19 and TRBJ1-1; no firm D call. The V and J ends lost 1 base and 10 bases respectively, with 19 bases between them. The V gene's germline CDR1 is LNHDA and CDR2 SQIVND (reference sequence). The length of the CDR3 is 15 residues. The DNA for the CDR3 is TGTGCCAGTAGTATAGTGGGGAGCGGCGATCTTAGAGCTTTCTTT. It specifies CASSIVGSGDLRAFF.

V is TRBV7-2 and J is TRBJ1-1; 7 bases are a match to TRBD1. Germline trimming cut 3 bases from V and 7 bases from J; bases unmatched to any gene: 5. Germline CDR1 is SGHTA and CDR2 is FQGNSA. This CDR3 has 13 amino acids. CDR3 sequence: CASSFLRDSEAFF. CDR3 sequence (DNA): TGTGCCAGCAGCTTTCTCCGGGACAGTGAAGCTTTCTTT. Full variable domain (rest looked up from reference TRBV7-2 and TRBJ1-1): GAGVSQSPSNKVTEKGKDVELRCDPISGHTALYWYRQSLGQGLEFLIYFQGNSAPDKSGLPSDRFSAERTGGSVSTLTIQRTQQEDSAVYLCASSFLRDSEAFFGQGTRLTVV.

V usage is TRBV11-2 and J usage is TRBJ1-4; D unresolved. The V end was cut by 1 base, the J end by 8 bases, with 8 bases between. Germline V lookup: CDR1 SGHAT, CDR2 FQNNGV. This CDR3 has 13 amino acids. CDR3 loop: CASSLAGIEKLFF. The CDR3 DNA sequence: TGTGCCAGCAGCTTAGCGGGGATCGAAAAACTGTTTTTT.

The chain uses TRBV30 and TRBJ1-4; 7 bases line up with TRBD1. Germline values: CDR1 GTSNPN, CDR2 SVGIG (reference sequence). This CDR3 comprises 15 residues. Trimming cost V 7 bases and J 7 bases; bases outside gene matches: 15. CDR3 loop: CALEVGRGQVEKLFF. The CDR3 DNA follows: TGTGCCTTGGAAGTAGGAAGGGGGCAAGTTGAAAAACTGTTTTTT.

The rearrangement uses TRBV19 and TRBJ1-2, with 8 bases lining up with TRBD1. The CDR3 is made up of 16 amino acids. J gave up 4 bases and V 9 bases, and 16 bases lay outside the gene matches. From germline, CDR1 is LNHDA and CDR2 SQIVND (reference sequence). The CDR3 sequence is CASTTGGIGNSYGYTF. CDR3 DNA: TGTGCCAGCACTACAGGGGGAATCGGCAACAGCTATGGCTACACCTTC.

This rearrangement joins TRBV7-6 to TRBJ1-2; no definite D call. Trimming removed 2 bases at V and 2 bases at J, with 6 bases between. The CDR3 spans 13 residues. Germline V CDR1 and CDR2: SGHVS, FNYEAQ. Written as DNA, the CDR3 is TGTGCCAGCAGCTTACTCCTGAACTATGGCTACACCTTC. Translated, it gives CASSLLLNYGYTF. Full variable domain (missing parts from reference TRBV7-6 and TRBJ1-2): GAGVSQSPRYKVTKRGQDVALRCDPISGHVSLYWYRQALGQGPEFLTYFNYEAQQDKSGLPNDRFSAERPEGSISTLTIQRTEQRDSAMYRCASSLLLNYGYTFGSGTRLTVV.

The chain joins TRBV4-3 to TRBJ2-3; D may be TRBD2 (5 bases). CDR3 length equals 16 residues. V was trimmed by 0 bases and J by 0 bases, leaving 10 bases between them. Germline-derived CDR1 and CDR2 are LGHNA and YSLEER. Written as DNA, the CDR3 is TGCGCCAGCAGCCAAGATATGAGCGGCAGCACAGATACGCAGTATTTT. It is translated as CASSQDMSGSTDTQYF.

The rearrangement links TRBV6-5 to TRBJ2-3; TRBD1 agrees at 7 bases. CDR3 length equals 16 residues. Germline V gene data show CDR1 as MNHEY and CDR2 as SVGAGI. With V trimmed by 2 bases and J by 11 bases, 16 bases remained unmatched. In DNA form, the CDR3 reads TGTGCCAGCAGTTACAGGTACAGGGGTGCCCACAAGATGCAGTATTTT. Translated: CASSYRYRGAHKMQYF.

V is TRBV5-1 and J is TRBJ1-2; a weak D match, TRBD1 (5 bases). The CDR3 length is 15 residues. Germline V gene data show CDR1 as SGHRS and CDR2 as YFSETQ. Trimming removed 2 bases at V and 8 bases at J, with 19 bases between. This CDR3 is CASSFGGDSLRGYTF. In DNA, the CDR3 is TGCGCCAGCAGCTTTGGAGGGGACTCCCTCAGAGGCTACACCTTC.

V gene TRBV3-1 (or the pseudogene TRBV3-2) combines with J gene TRBJ1-6, with a weak D call TRBD1 (5 bases). The CDR3 consists of 14 residues. From germline, CDR1 is LGHDT and CDR2 YNNKEL (reference sequence). The ends were cut back, 1 base at V and 10 bases at J, with 11 bases in the middle. The CDR3 sequence is CASSQARVRSPLHF. CDR3 bases: TGTGCCAGCAGCCAAGCCAGGGTACGGTCACCCCTCCACTTT.

The V and J genes are TRBV5-1 and TRBJ1-1; 7 bases are shared with TRBD1. The CDR3 consists of 14 residues. V lost 2 bases, J lost 1 base, and 2 bases stayed unmatched. The germline CDR1 and CDR2 sequences are SGHRS and YFSETQ. In nucleotides, the CDR3 is TGCGCCAGCAGCTTCGGGACAGAGAACACTGAAGCTTTCTTT. It is translated as CASSFGTENTEAFF.

V is TRBV6-2 or TRBV6-3 and J is TRBJ2-2; tentatively, D is TRBD2 (7 bases). CDR3 length: 15 amino acids. The V end was cut by 0 bases, the J end by 6 bases, with 11 bases between. The germline V gene encodes CDR1 MNHEY and CDR2 SVGEGT. DNA of the CDR3: TGTGCCAGCAGTTACTCGAGGGGGGGCCCCGGGGAGCTGTTTTTT. Amino acids: CASSYSRGGPGELFF.

This rearrangement joins TRBV5-1 to TRBJ1-2; 9 bases align to TRBD1. V was clipped by 4 bases and J by 6 bases; unmatched bases: 7. This CDR3 is 14 amino acids long. CDR1 is SGHRS and CDR2 is YFSETQ in the germline V gene. The CDR3 region is CASSPGQGGDGYTF. The CDR3 region has the DNA TGCGCCAGCAGCCCGGGACAGGGAGGAGATGGCTACACCTTC. Drawing the rest from reference TRBV5-1 and TRBJ1-2, the complete variable domain is KAGVTQTPRYLIKTRGQQVTLSCSPISGHRSVSWYQQTPGQGLQFLFEYFSETQRNKGNFPGRFSGRQFSNSRSEMNVSTLELGDSALYLCASSPGQGGDGYTFGSGTRLTVV.

In DNA, the CDR3 is TGCGCCAGCAGCTTGGACAGGGGGAGCCGCTATGGCTACACCTTC. This encodes CASSLDRGSRYGYTF. The rearrangement links TRBV5-1 to TRBJ1-2; 8 bases map to TRBD1. V lost 0 bases to trimming and J lost 4 bases; unmatched junction nucleotides: 5. The CDR3 sequence is 15 residues long. The V gene's germline CDR1 is SGHRS and CDR2 YFSETQ.

V is TRBV7-2 and J is TRBJ1-6; possibly TRBD1 for D (5 bases). This CDR3 has 15 amino acids. CDR1 is SGHTA, CDR2 FQGNSA, per germline. With 2 bases removed from V and 6 bases from J, the gap between germline ends came to 11 bases. CDR3 loop: CASSLRVQANSPLHF. DNA for the CDR3: TGTGCCAGCAGCTTACGAGTACAGGCTAATTCACCCCTCCACTTT.

This chain uses TRBV14 with TRBJ1-2, with D tentatively TRBD1 (6 bases). The CDR3 has 18 residues. V lost 0 bases, J lost 7 bases, and 24 bases lay in between. The germline V gene has CDR1 SGHDN and CDR2 FVKESK. The CDR3 spells CASSQDAVGRGWGIGYTF. DNA of the CDR3: TGTGCCAGCAGCCAAGATGCCGTGGGCAGGGGCTGGGGGATTGGCTACACCTTC.

In its sample, this clone was seen a few times. The genes are TRBV19 and TRBJ2-7; 8 positions agree with TRBD1. V lost 5 bases and J lost 3; bases outside the gene matches: 9. The germline CDR1 and CDR2 sequences are LNHDA and SQIVND (reference sequence). The CDR3 has 15 amino acids. Here the CDR3 reads CASSSNRGVGYEQYF. The CDR3 nucleotides are TGTGCCAGTAGTTCAAACAGGGGGGTTGGCTACGAGCAGTACTTC.

The genes are TRBV2 and TRBJ2-5; a weak D match, TRBD2 (5 bases). CDR1 SNHLY and CDR2 FYNNEI come from the germline V gene. The CDR3 is 14 residues long. Trimming removed 3 bases from V and 0 bases from J, with 8 bases in between. The CDR3 region has the DNA TGTGCCAGCAGTGAGCGGGCGCACCAAGAGACCCAGTACTTC. Its protein product is CASSERAHQETQYF.

V and J are TRBV30 and TRBJ2-3; D possibly corresponds to TRBD2 (5 bases). V was cut by 3 bases and J by 10 bases, with 14 bases left in between. The CDR3 extends over 12 amino acids. Germline V gene lookup returns CDR1 GTSNPN and CDR2 SVGIG (reference sequence). CDR3 bases: TGTGCCTGGAGCAAAGGGAGCGGTTCGCAGTATTTT. Translating gives CAWSKGSGSQYF.

V gene TRBV24-1 combines with J gene TRBJ1-1, with no clear D. CDR1 and CDR2 from the germline V gene are KGHDR and SFDVKD. V was shortened by 3 bases and J by 5 bases, with 9 bases between the two germline ends. CDR3 size: 13 residues. The CDR3 is CATSDEGWTEAFF. CDR3 coding DNA: TGTGCCACCAGTGATGAGGGATGGACTGAAGCTTTCTTT.

Notes on this clone: A junction end diverges from the germline sequence, so it may reflect a read error. V and J are TRBV4-3 and TRBJ2-1; TRBD2 matches at 9 bases. Germline V gene sequence: CDR1 LGHNA, CDR2 YSLEER. The CDR3 has 16 amino acids. CDR3 nucleotides: TGCGCCACCAGCCACGCGGGCGGGGGGGCGGGCAATGAGCAGTTCTTC. It codes for CATSHAGGGAGNEQFF.

The chain employs TRBV28 and TRBJ1-1, with D perhaps TRBD1 (6 bases). Trimming took off 0 bases at V and 4 bases at J, with 9 bases between the two ends. The germline CDR1 and CDR2 sequences are MDHEN and SYDVKM. The CDR3 has 14 residues. The CDR3 nucleotides read TGTGCCAGCAGTTTATGGGGGGCTGGCACTGAAGCTTTCTTT. Its protein product is CASSLWGAGTEAFF.